A selection of T cell receptor beta chains follows, all from one sample in a study of memory CD4+ T cells and cytomegalovirus serostatus. Method: immunoSEQ multiplex PCR; TCRdb's copy keeps in-frame clones and lacks some. The sample lists about 52,000 clones, about three quarters occurring once. The sequencing sample was made of memory CD4+ T cells from blood. The receptors shown here come from an adult in good health and CMV-seropositive. Both conserved end residues are part of each CDR3. Expanded clones get a size class; other rows say once, few or many, or leave the size out.

CDR3 protein,clone size,V gene
CATREGPNTGELFF,-,TRBV15
CASSQDWETQYF,-,TRBV5-8
CASRAPPGNTIYF,-,TRBV2
CASIRGTGPLNEQFF,-,TRBV7-2
CASSPRMGGGYTF,-,TRBV7-2
CASKKDRESYEQYF,-,TRBV2
CSASDSGAPF,-,TRBV20-1
CAGDRGLNTEAFF,once,TRBV30
CAWAPRADEQFF,-,TRBV30
CASSLDSNSPLHF,-,TRBV18
CASSVQGGTGELFF,-,TRBV9
CASRGLMGTEAFF,-,TRBV2
CASSPGRNEQFF,-,TRBV28
CAWSDGTFYGYTF,-,TRBV30
CASSPYTGSNYGYTF,-,TRBV7-2
CASRLAGAEQYF,-,TRBV2
CASSGGISREKLFF,-,TRBV6-5
CAWSPSGQGITDTQYF,-,TRBV30
CAWSGGDGNQPQHF,-,TRBV30
CASSSSGNIEQYF,few,TRBV27
CASSRSGLASTDTQYF,-,TRBV11-2
CASRPGQGFTYEQYF,-,TRBV2
CASRALPGANVLTF,-,TRBV27
CASSVDSGTYNEQFF,-,TRBV9
CSVADGNTEAFF,-,TRBV29-1
CASSFGDNRYGYTF,-,TRBV5-1
CASSPELAGAISYNEQFF,once,TRBV4-3
CASSTGQGHSPLHF,few,TRBV7-9
CASRADRDNTEAFF,-,TRBV7-9
CASAGTTGSYNSPLHF,-,TRBV19
CASSRYRRTSGRAGANVLTF,few,TRBV13
CASSPGTYNEQFF,-,TRBV25-1